These T cell receptor beta chains were read from a single sample in a study of CD8 T cells in ankylosing spondylitis. MiXCR was run by TCRdb on the 5' RACE reads, yielding one entry per CDR3 protein. Counted here are some 150,000 distinct CDR3 sequences, roughly 11% occurring once; the ten biggest clones make up about 4%. The sequencing input was blood, either unsorted or a sorted T cell fraction (not recorded which). The receptors were gathered from a female donor with ankylosing spondylitis or in good health (not recorded which). The CDR3 runs from the conserved cysteine through the conserved F or W. A D gene is named only where the DNA matches it firmly. Rows may omit the clone size; those that give it use once, few, many or a size class.

V	J	size	D	DNA	CDR3
TRBV2	TRBJ2-1	many	-	TGTGCCAGCAGTGTACGCAATGAGCAGTTCTTC	CASSVRNEQFF
TRBV20-1	TRBJ2-5	many	-	TGCAGTGCTAGTCCTTACCGCGAAATCCAAGAGACCCAGTACTTC	CSASPYREIQETQYF
TRBV11-3	TRBJ2-7	many	-	TGTGCCAGCAGCTTAAAGGGGATCGGCGAGCAGTACTTC	CASSLKGIGEQYF
TRBV5-5	TRBJ1-5	many	-	TGTGCCAGCAGCTTGGCCGGTTCAAGCAATCAGCCCCAGCATTTT	CASSLAGSSNQPQHF
TRBV20-1	TRBJ2-1	many	-	TGCAGTGCTAGAGATTGGGCAGTGTTCAAAGGGGATGAGCAGTTCTTC	CSARDWAVFKGDEQFF
TRBV2	TRBJ1-5	many	-	TGTGCCAGCAGGTCCTCGGAGGGCTCAACGTATCAGCCCCAGCATTTT	CASRSSEGSTYQPQHF
TRBV27	TRBJ1-5	many	-	TGTGCCAGCAGTTTCGAGAGGAGTCAGCCCCAGCATTTT	CASSFERSQPQHF
TRBV29-1	TRBJ2-1	many	-	TGCAGCGTTGAAGATGGGGGGAATGAGCAGTTCTTC	CSVEDGGNEQFF
TRBV27	TRBJ2-7	many	-	TGTGCCAGCAGGACGAAACCTTACGAGCAGTACTTC	CASRTKPYEQYF
TRBV19	TRBJ1-5	many	-	TGTGCCAGTCGCCGGGACACCAATCAGCCCCAGCATTTT	CASRRDTNQPQHF
TRBV5-1	TRBJ2-2	-	-	TGCGCCAGCAGCTCCCGGTCGAACACCGGGGAGCTGTTTTTT	CASSSRSNTGELFF
TRBV30	TRBJ2-1	many	TRBD2	TGTGCCTGGAGCGTTCCCAGCGGGGGGGACTACAATGAGCAGTTCTTC	CAWSVPSGGDYNEQFF
TRBV4-1	TRBJ2-3	few	-	TGCGCCAGCAGCGTACACAGCAAGGATACGCAGTATTTT	CASSVHSKDTQYF
TRBV20-1	TRBJ1-2	many	-	TGCAGTGCTAGAATCCAGGGTGAAGGCTATGGCTACACCTTC	CSARIQGEGYGYTF
TRBV5-1	TRBJ2-4	-	-	TGCGCCAGCAGCCGGAACAGGGTATCGCGCGGAGACATTCAGTACTTC	CASSRNRVSRGDIQYF
TRBV15	TRBJ2-7	many	-	TGTGCCACCAGCAGAGTTTCAAGGGAGCAGTACTTC	CATSRVSREQYF
TRBV6-6	TRBJ1-2	many	-	TGTGCCAGCAGGGGTAGCTATGGCTACACCTTC	CASRGSYGYTF
TRBV7-9	TRBJ2-1	-	-	TGTGCCAGCAGCTTAGCCCCAGGGGGGTACTACAATGAGCAGTTCTTC	CASSLAPGGYYNEQFF
TRBV11-2	TRBJ2-7	few	-	TGTGCCAGCAGCTCCTACCGGGATCCCTACGAGCAGTACTTC	CASSSYRDPYEQYF
TRBV5-1	TRBJ1-3	few	-	TGCGCCAGCAGCTTGGAACCGTCCAGGGTCTCTGGAAACACCATATATTTT	CASSLEPSRVSGNTIYF
TRBV5-1	TRBJ2-1	many	TRBD2	TGCGCCAGCAGCCCCGGGACTAGTCGTAATGAGCAGTTCTTC	CASSPGTSRNEQFF
TRBV10-3	TRBJ2-2	many	-	TGTGCCATCAGTGACGGGACTCCGAACACCGGGGAGCTGTTTTTT	CAISDGTPNTGELFF
TRBV11-2	TRBJ2-3	many	-	TGTGCCAGCAGCTTAGGGTTGCGGCGCTCAGGCCCAGATACGCAGTATTTT	CASSLGLRRSGPDTQYF
TRBV10-3	TRBJ2-2	few	-	TGTGCCATCAGTGAAACCGGGGAGCTGTTTTTT	CAISETGELFF
TRBV5-5	TRBJ2-7	many	-	TGTGCCAGCAGCCTGGGAGGTGGGGGGGCCCCCCACTACGAGCAGTACTTC	CASSLGGGGAPHYEQYF
TRBV5-1	TRBJ2-7	-	TRBD1	TGCGCCAGCAGACGGACAGGGACTTTTCCCGAGCAGTACTTC	CASRRTGTFPEQYF
TRBV7-2	TRBJ1-2	many	-	TGTGCCAGCAGCTCAGAGTTGATGCCTAACTATGGCTACACCTTC	CASSSELMPNYGYTF
TRBV10-1	TRBJ2-7	many	-	TGCGCCAGCAGTGAGCCGAGCAGGGAGCAGTACTTC	CASSEPSREQYF
TRBV7-9	TRBJ1-1	many	-	TGTGCCAGCAGGCGGGACACTGAAGCTTTCTTT	CASRRDTEAFF
TRBV7-2	TRBJ2-1	many	-	TGTGCCAGCAGCAAGGGACTTAACAATGAGCAGTTCTTC	CASSKGLNNEQFF
TRBV7-3	TRBJ1-3	many	-	TGTGCCAGCAGCTCCTCTTCGGGAAACACCATATATTTT	CASSSSSGNTIYF
TRBV5-1	TRBJ2-3	many	-	TGCGCCAGCAGCCCGTTCGGTCAACAGGGAGGGACAGATACGCAGTATTTT	CASSPFGQQGGTDTQYF
TRBV7-2	TRBJ2-3	many	TRBD1	TGTGCCAGCAGCTACCAGGGGGACGGCACAGATACGCAGTATTTT	CASSYQGDGTDTQYF
TRBV5-1	TRBJ2-7	many	TRBD1	TGCGCCAGCAGCTTAAACAGGGGTCCTAGCTCGGGAGAGCAGTACTTC	CASSLNRGPSSGEQYF
TRBV27	TRBJ2-1	many	TRBD2	TGTGCCAGCAGTTTATGGGGGACTAGCGGGTACAATGAGCAGTTCTTC	CASSLWGTSGYNEQFF
TRBV6-1	TRBJ1-6	-	-	TGTGCCATAGACCTAGGGATCGATTCACCCCTCCACTTT	CAIDLGIDSPLHF
TRBV12-3/TRBV12-4	TRBJ1-2	many	-	TGTGCCAGCACCATGACAGGTCATGGCTACACCTTC	CASTMTGHGYTF
TRBV11-2	TRBJ2-2	-	TRBD2	TGTGCCAGCAGCCTTTTAGCGGGAGACACCGGGGAGCTGTTTTTT	CASSLLAGDTGELFF
TRBV28	TRBJ2-7	many	-	TGTGCCAGCAGTTTTACAGGGTTAACATACGAGCAGTACTTC	CASSFTGLTYEQYF
TRBV14	TRBJ2-3	-	-	TGTGCCAGCAGCCCCCTTTACGGGGCAGTTACGCAGTATTTT	CASSPLYGAVTQYF
TRBV12-3/TRBV12-4	TRBJ2-1	many	TRBD2	TGTGCCAGCAGTCGCCCCTCTGAGGGAGGGCTGAATGAGCAGTTCTTC	CASSRPSEGGLNEQFF
TRBV4-1	TRBJ2-5	many	TRBD2	TGCGCCAGCAGCCAAGGCCCGACTAGCGGGGGAAAAGAGACCCAGTACTTC	CASSQGPTSGGKETQYF
TRBV10-3	TRBJ1-6	many	TRBD1	TGTGCCATCAGTGCTCCGGGACAGGGGTATTCACCCCTCCACTTT	CAISAPGQGYSPLHF
TRBV14	TRBJ1-2	many	-	TGTGCCAGCAGCAAACAACAGGGATACTATGGCTACACCTTC	CASSKQQGYYGYTF
TRBV5-1	TRBJ1-1	many	-	TGCGCCAGCAGCTTGGCGGCGGGGAACACTGAAGCTTTCTTT	CASSLAAGNTEAFF
TRBV6-1	TRBJ1-2	-	-	TGTGCCAGCAGTACGGTAGGAACGGACTATGGCTACACCTTC	CASSTVGTDYGYTF
TRBV29-1	TRBJ2-3	many	-	TGCAGCGTTGAAGCAGGTTTATGGGGAAGCGCAGATACGCAGTATTTT	CSVEAGLWGSADTQYF
TRBV19	TRBJ1-2	many	TRBD1	TGTGCCTCAATGGAGGCAGGGGGCTTCTATGGCTACACCTTC	CASMEAGGFYGYTF
TRBV11-3	TRBJ2-7	many	-	TGTGCCAGCAGCTCACCCCGTGGCTCGAACTACGAGCAGTACTTC	CASSSPRGSNYEQYF
TRBV7-2	TRBJ2-7	many	-	TGTGCCAGCAGCTTAACTATCTCGTATAACGAGCAGTACTTC	CASSLTISYNEQYF
TRBV12-3/TRBV12-4	TRBJ1-2	few	-	TGTGCCAGCAGTTTCAGACCTCAGTCCTATGGCTACACCTTC	CASSFRPQSYGYTF
TRBV14	TRBJ2-2	many	TRBD2	TGTGCCAGCAGCCAAGATTTACGGGGGGGCACCGGGGAGCTGTTTTTT	CASSQDLRGGTGELFF
TRBV7-9	TRBJ2-7	many	-	TGTGCCAGCAGCTTAGAAGTAGCGGTTGAGCAGTACTTC	CASSLEVAVEQYF
TRBV5-6	TRBJ1-1	many	-	TGTGCCAGCAGCCCTAATAGAGGGAACACTGAAGCTTTCTTT	CASSPNRGNTEAFF
TRBV5-4	TRBJ1-6	few	-	TGTGCCAGCAGCTTGGCCTTGAACAGCCAAAAGGGCAATTCACCCCTCCACTTT	CASSLALNSQKGNSPLHF
TRBV7-2	TRBJ1-1	many	-	TGTGCCAGCAGCTTCCCGACAGGTAGCTCTGAAGCTTTCTTT	CASSFPTGSSEAFF
TRBV20-1	TRBJ1-5	many	-	TGCAGTGCTAATCTCGATAGCAATCAGCCCCAGCATTTT	CSANLDSNQPQHF